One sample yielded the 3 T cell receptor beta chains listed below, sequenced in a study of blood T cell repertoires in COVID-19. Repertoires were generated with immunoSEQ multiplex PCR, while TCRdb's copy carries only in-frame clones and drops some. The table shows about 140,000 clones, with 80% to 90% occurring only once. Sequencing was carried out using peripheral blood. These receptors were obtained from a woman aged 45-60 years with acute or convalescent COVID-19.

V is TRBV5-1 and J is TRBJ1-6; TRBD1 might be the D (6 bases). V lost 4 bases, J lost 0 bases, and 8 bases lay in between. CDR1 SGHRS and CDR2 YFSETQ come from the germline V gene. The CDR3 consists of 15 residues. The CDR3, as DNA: TGCGCCAGCAGCAGGGGGAGCTCCTATAATTCACCCCTCCACTTT. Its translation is CASSRGSSYNSPLHF. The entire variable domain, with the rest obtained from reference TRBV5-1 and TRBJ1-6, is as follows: KAGVTQTPRYLIKTRGQQVTLSCSPISGHRSVSWYQQTPGQGLQFLFEYFSETQRNKGNFPGRFSGRQFSNSRSEMNVSTLELGDSALYLCASSRGSSYNSPLHFGNGTRLTVT.

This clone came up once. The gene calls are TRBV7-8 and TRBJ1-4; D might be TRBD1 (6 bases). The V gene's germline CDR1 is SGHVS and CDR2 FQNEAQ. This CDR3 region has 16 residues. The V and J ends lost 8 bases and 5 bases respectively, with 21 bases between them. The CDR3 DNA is TGTGCCAGCTCCTCTACTACCGGGACATACAATGAAAAACTGTTTTTT. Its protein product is CASSSTTGTYNEKLFF.

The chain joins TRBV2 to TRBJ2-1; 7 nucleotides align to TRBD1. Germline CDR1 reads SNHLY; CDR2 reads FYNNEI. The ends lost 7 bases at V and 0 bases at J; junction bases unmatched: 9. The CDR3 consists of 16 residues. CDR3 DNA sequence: TGTGCCAGCATAGTGCGACAGGGATACTCCTACAATGAGCAGTTCTTC. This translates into CASIVRQGYSYNEQFF.